This TCR beta chain comes out of a study of CD8+ T cells in alopecia areata (dated by TCRdb to 2016 to 2019). Context from the whole study: Treated patients were enrolled in an open-label pilot trial of oral tofacitinib, 5 to 10 mg twice daily, for moderate-to-severe alopecia areata. Patients stayed on tofacitinib for 6 to 18 months and then had 6 months of follow-up off drug so that delayed response and recurrence could be assessed. To study T cell clonal expansion in alopecia areata, the researchers applied high-throughput TCRbeta sequencing to both the C3H/HeJ mouse model and human patients. Human TCRbeta sequencing covered scalp tissue and sorted CD4+ and CD8+ peripheral blood T cells from patchy and totalis/universalis alopecia areata patients and healthy controls. Tofacitinib-treated patients had biopsies at baseline and at 4 and 24 weeks of treatment, with a later scalp biopsy in several patients. Scalp clonality was compared across normal scalp (n=4), patchy alopecia areata scalp (n=8), and alopecia totalis/universalis scalp (n=8). RNA was extracted with the PAXgene miRNA kit for fixed scalp, the miRNeasy kit for PBMCs, and the RNeasy kit for mouse skin. TCRbeta CDR3 regions were amplified by immunoSEQ multiplex PCR with 35 Vbeta forward and 13 Jbeta reverse primers.

Paper-wide results and their limitations: Scalp TCR repertoire analysis is complicated because resident alphabeta T cells in normal human skin are also sequenced, whereas mouse skin is dominated by gammadelta T cells. Shared TCR sequences between patients were less evident than in mice, which may be partly attributable to HLA diversity in the patient population. Higher clonality and more expanded CD8+ clones were observed in lesional scalp than in normal scalp, particularly in alopecia totalis/universalis, a finding suggestive of antigenic drive.

This clone was recorded a few times. Its cognate antigen has yet to be identified. There are no base qualities to consult, and no much larger clone falls within one base. Receptors were amplified or captured by the immunoSEQ multiplex PCR assay. RNA was extracted from all samples and reverse transcribed into cDNA, which served as template for TCR sequencing. SuperScript III was used to make first-strand cDNA, primed with a 2:1 mix of oligo-dT and random hexamers. A synthetic immune receptor repertoire was used to measure amplification bias, and any remaining bias was corrected computationally. The authors' pipeline ran thus. Raw reads were preprocessed to remove errors, and CDR3 was defined by IMGT conventions from the conserved cysteine to phenylalanine. Clonality was calculated as 1 minus Shannon entropy normalized by log2 of the number of productive unique TCRs. CD4 or CD8 identity of scalp clones was inferred by cross-referencing scalp TCRbeta sequences with sorted blood CD4 and CD8 repertoires. TCRdb re-hosts the immuneACCESS table, in-frame sequences only. Its copies lack some clones; in the studies checked, an unresolved V gene accounts for under half of them, and the cause for the rest is not known. D and trimming come from the DNA, and the V and J calls and clone size come from that table. The sample table records around 200,000 clones; around 63% of these occur just once. The ten biggest clones cover 1.5% to 2% of the sample.

The junction shows trimming of 1 base on V and 1 base on J, and the gene matches do not reach 4 bases of it. The CDR3, cysteine through phenylalanine, is 16 amino acids long. Only the CDR3 portion is preserved as DNA: 48 bases, with reading frame beginning at the first base. The germline V gene yields MGHRA for CDR1 and YSYEKL for CDR2. Explained via the paper, the time point label denotes: baseline before oral tofacitinib. From alopecia areata patients, peripheral blood was collected along with lesional scalp punch biopsies. After PBMCs were isolated by density centrifugation and stained for CD3, CD4 and CD8, a FACSAria was used to sort CD4+ and CD8+ T cells.

The TCR was taken from a human donor with alopecia areata. Source: CD4+ T cells sorted from blood, taken at week 0. This sequence uses TRBV4-1 and TRBJ1-1, with TRBD1 matching 9 junction bases. In nucleotide form, the sequence is TGCGCCAGCAGCCAAGTACAGGGGGCTTCGAACACTGAAGCTTTCTTT. It codes for CASSQVQGASNTEAFF.